The next 27 T cell receptor beta chains were all read from a single sample in a study of blood T cell repertoires in COVID-19. Profiling relied on immunoSEQ multiplex PCR, and the TCRdb table lists in-frame clones only, not all of them. The repertoire holds over 150,000 clones, with 80% to 85% as singletons. Sequencing was carried out using peripheral blood. Receptors were obtained from a woman in her forties with COVID-19, enrolled during active disease.

The chain combines TRBV19 with TRBJ1-2; 8 bases fit TRBD1. There are 15 residues in the CDR3. Trimming took 1 base from V and 5 from J; bases not matched to a gene: 6. Per the germline V gene, CDR1 is LNHDA and CDR2 is SQIVND (reference sequence). CDR3 nucleotide sequence: TGTGCCAGTAGTATAGGGACAGGGTCCACTTATGGCTACACCTTC. Translation gives CASSIGTGSTYGYTF.

The J gene is TRBJ2-1, the V gene TRBV7-2; 8 nucleotides agree with TRBD2. Germline V lookup: CDR1 SGHTA, CDR2 FQGNSA. J gave up 3 bases and V 5 bases, and 6 bases lay outside the gene matches. CDR3 length: 15 amino acids. In DNA, the CDR3 is TGTGCCAGCAGCCTGACTAGCGCTTTCTACAATGAGCAGTTCTTC. This codes for CASSLTSAFYNEQFF.

This chain uses TRBV7-3 with TRBJ1-2; D is possibly TRBD1 (5 bases). The length of the CDR3 is 15 residues. Germline CDR1 SGHTA, CDR2 FQGTGA. V lost 4 bases to trimming and J lost 4 bases, with 16 bases between them. The CDR3 sequence: CASSSTRRGSYGYTF. CDR3 bases: TGTGCCAGCAGCTCCACCAGGAGGGGCAGCTATGGCTACACCTTC.

V gene TRBV5-6 combines with J gene TRBJ1-1, with D tentatively TRBD1 (6 bases). The germline gives CDR1 SGHDT, CDR2 YYEEEE. The ends were cut back, 4 bases at V and 3 bases at J, with 13 bases in the middle. The CDR3 covers 14 residues. The CDR3 DNA follows: TGTGCCAGCAGCCTTTTGGGGGCGGACACTGAAGCTTTCTTT. Translating gives CASSLLGADTEAFF.

V is TRBV6-1 and J is TRBJ1-3; D is perhaps TRBD1 (5 bases). CDR1 MNHNS and CDR2 SASEGT come from the germline V gene. The V end lost 1 base, the J end lost 0 bases, and 10 bases lay between the germline ends. The CDR3 spans 16 residues. CDR3 coding DNA: TGTGCCAGCAGTGAAGAGGGGTCCTTCTCTGGAAACACCATATATTTT. It yields the protein CASSEEGSFSGNTIYF.

The chain recombines TRBV27 with TRBJ2-5; no clear D. V lost 0 bases and J lost 3, with 11 bases in between. The CDR3 loop spans 15 amino acids. CDR1 and CDR2 (germline): MNHEY, SMNVEV (reference sequence). The CDR3: CASSLSWQFKETQYF. In DNA form, the CDR3 reads TGTGCCAGCAGTTTATCCTGGCAGTTTAAAGAGACCCAGTACTTC.

The chain links TRBV6-6 to TRBJ2-5; 7 bases are shared with TRBD2. This CDR3 comprises 14 residues. Trimming removed 7 bases from V and 5 bases from J; junction bases left unmatched: 10. CDR1 and CDR2 (germline): MNHNY, SVGAGI (reference sequence). CDR3 sequence (DNA): TGTGCCAGCATTCCTGGAGGGAGGGCGGAGACCCAGTACTTC. It translates to CASIPGGRAETQYF.

The chain employs TRBV14 and TRBJ1-1, with D unresolved. V gave up 4 bases and J gave up 8 bases, with 14 bases separating them. The CDR3 has 13 amino acids. Germline lookup yields CDR1 SGHDN and CDR2 FVKESK. CDR3 in amino acids: CASSLEGNLEAFF. DNA for the CDR3: TGTGCCAGCAGCCTGGAGGGTAACCTAGAAGCTTTCTTT.

The chain is built from TRBV11-1 and TRBJ1-4; the match to TRBD1 covers 7 bases. The CDR3 loop spans 15 amino acids. The V gene's germline CDR1 is SGHAT and CDR2 FQDESV (reference sequence). V trimming: 4 bases; J trimming: 3 bases; junction bases outside the gene matches: 5. Here the CDR3 DNA reads TGTGCCAGCAGCTCGCCGGGACAGCCTAATGAAAAACTGTTTTTT. Encoded protein: CASSSPGQPNEKLFF.

The chain has TRBV10-1 and TRBJ2-5, with D possibly being TRBD1 (5 bases). This CDR3 is built from 13 residues. With 4 bases removed from V and 5 bases from J, the gap between germline ends came to 11 bases. Germline CDR1 and CDR2: WNHNN and SYGVQD (reference sequence). CDR3 sequence: CASSGQFKETQYF. The DNA for the CDR3 is TGCGCCAGCAGTGGACAGTTCAAGGAGACCCAGTACTTC.

The chain joins TRBV6-2 or TRBV6-3 to TRBJ2-3; D unclear. The germline gives CDR1 MNHEY, CDR2 SVGEGT. This CDR3 comprises 11 residues. The ends were cut back, 6 bases at V and 6 bases at J, with 7 bases in the middle. CDR3 DNA: TGTGCCAGCAGCCCGTCTGATACGCAGTATTTT. Translated: CASSPSDTQYF.

This clone was observed once. Other DNA sequences of this sample code for an identical CDR3. This chain uses TRBV19 with TRBJ2-7, with TRBD1 identical over 8 bases. From germline, CDR1 is LNHDA and CDR2 SQIVND (reference sequence). The ends lost 3 bases at V and 4 bases at J; junction bases unmatched: 5. CDR3 length: 14 amino acids. The CDR3 coding sequence is TGTGCCAGTAGTATTGGGACAGGTCCTTACGAGCAGTACTTC. Protein: CASSIGTGPYEQYF.

This chain connects TRBV6-5 to TRBJ2-4; 10 nucleotides line up with TRBD2. Germline V CDR1 and CDR2: MNHEY, SVGAGI. This CDR3 contains 16 residues. Losses at the gene ends were 0 bases for V and 8 bases for J; bases not matched to a gene: 7. CDR3 protein: CASSYSGVAGGYIQYF. CDR3 nucleotide sequence: TGTGCCAGCAGTTACTCGGGGGTAGCGGGAGGTTACATTCAGTACTTC.

The V and J genes are TRBV5-1 and TRBJ1-3, with 7 bases fitting TRBD1. Germline CDR1 is SGHRS and CDR2 is YFSETQ. J was trimmed by 2 bases and V by 2 bases; bases with no gene match: 1. The CDR3 spans 14 residues. CDR3 DNA: TGCGCCAGCAGCTTCGACAGGGCTGGAAACACCATATATTTT. Translation gives CASSFDRAGNTIYF.

The chain employs TRBV5-5 and TRBJ1-4; possibly TRBD1 for D (5 bases). Germline V lookup: CDR1 SGHKS, CDR2 YYEKEE (reference sequence). With 4 bases removed from V and 0 bases from J, the gap between germline ends came to 10 bases. CDR3 size: 15 residues. The chain's CDR3 is CASSLGHSTNEKLFF. The CDR3 nucleotides read TGTGCCAGCAGCCTCGGACACTCAACTAATGAAAAACTGTTTTTT.

CDR3 protein: CASSDVRNNEQFF. For the CDR3, the DNA is TGTGCCAGCAGTGATGTCCGTAACAATGAGCAGTTCTTC. This chain joins TRBV2 and TRBJ2-1, with D hard to call. V shed 3 bases and J shed 5 bases, with 8 bases lying between them. CDR3 size: 13 residues. CDR1 SNHLY and CDR2 FYNNEI come from the germline V gene.

The V and J genes are TRBV18 and TRBJ2-1; 9 nucleotides align to TRBD2. The CDR3 length is 15 residues. Germline V CDR1 and CDR2: KGHSH, LQKENI. V gave up 6 bases and J gave up 9 bases; unmatched junction bases: 12. Here the CDR3 DNA reads TGTGCCAGCTCCCGAACCGGGACTAGCTTTGGTGAGCAGTTCTTC. Translated, it gives CASSRTGTSFGEQFF.

This clone has a single count. V is TRBV7-9 and J is TRBJ2-5; 12 bases line up with TRBD2. The germline gives CDR1 SEHNR, CDR2 FQNEAQ (reference sequence). The CDR3 runs 16 residues. The V gene end was trimmed by 3 bases and the J gene end by 4 bases; junction bases not matched to a gene: 6. The CDR3 protein is CASSFLAGGLSETQYF. In nucleotides, the CDR3 is TGTGCCAGCAGCTTCCTAGCGGGAGGGCTATCAGAGACCCAGTACTTC. Using reference TRBV7-9 and TRBJ2-5 for the parts outside the CDR3, the full variable domain is DTGVSQNPRHKITKRGQNVTFRCDPISEHNRLYWYRQTLGQGPEFLTYFQNEAQLEKSRLLSDRFSAERPKGSFSTLEIQRTEQGDSAMYLCASSFLAGGLSETQYFGPGTRLLVL.

This rearrangement joins TRBV18 to TRBJ2-7, with 9 bases that match TRBD1. Looked up from germline, CDR1 is KGHSH and CDR2 is LQKENI. V trimming: 0 bases; J trimming: 3 bases; junction bases outside the gene matches: 3. CDR3 length equals 15 residues. CDR3: CASSPPGTGNYEQYF. The CDR3 DNA reads TGTGCCAGCTCACCACCGGGGACAGGGAACTACGAGCAGTACTTC.

The chain combines TRBV24-1 with TRBJ1-1, with a possible D match to TRBD1 (6 bases). The length of the CDR3 is 13 residues. V was cut by 7 bases and J by 7 bases, with 15 bases left in between. Germline V CDR1 and CDR2: KGHDR, SFDVKD. CDR3 bases: TGTGCCACCAGGGGCAAAATACAGGGTGAAGCTTTCTTT. It yields the protein CATRGKIQGEAFF.

This sequence joins TRBV2 and TRBJ2-7, with D tentatively TRBD2 (7 bases). Germline loops: CDR1 SNHLY, CDR2 FYNNEI. The CDR3 totals 15 residues. The ends were cut back, 5 bases at V and 3 bases at J, with 17 bases in the middle. CDR3 in DNA: TGTGCCAGCAGTCTGCCGGGGGGACAATACTACGAGCAGTACTTC. Translated, it gives CASSLPGGQYYEQYF.

CDR3 in DNA: TGTGCCAGCAGCTTAACCCAGTTAAATGAGCAGTTCTTC. This codes for CASSLTQLNEQFF. The chain recombines TRBV7-2 with TRBJ2-1; D remains ambiguous. The CDR3 loop spans 13 amino acids. Germline CDR1 and CDR2: SGHTA and FQGNSA. Trimming removed 2 bases at V and 7 bases at J, with 9 bases between.

The chain links TRBV27 to TRBJ1-2; D possibly corresponds to TRBD1 (6 bases). Germline CDR1 is MNHEY and CDR2 is SMNVEV (reference sequence). The CDR3 has 14 residues. V dropped 6 bases and J dropped 4 bases, with 15 bases sitting between them. The CDR3 loop reads CASSPTGYPYGYTF. In DNA form, the CDR3 reads TGTGCCAGCAGCCCTACAGGGTACCCCTATGGCTACACCTTC.

This clone was observed many times. The chain joins TRBV4-2 to TRBJ2-1; D might be TRBD2 (6 bases). V was clipped by 0 bases and J by 4 bases, with 16 bases between them. The germline gives CDR1 LGHNA, CDR2 YNFKEQ. The CDR3 covers 17 residues. The CDR3: CASSQDWSGGGYNEQFF. Here the CDR3 DNA reads TGTGCCAGCAGCCAAGATTGGAGCGGTGGAGGGTACAATGAGCAGTTCTTC.

This chain connects TRBV7-2 to TRBJ1-2; D remains unclear. V was cut by 3 bases and J by 4 bases, with 18 bases left in between. The CDR3 length is 16 residues. The germline V gene has CDR1 SGHTA and CDR2 FQGNSA. DNA for the CDR3: TGTGCCAGCAGCTTGAAAGCGGGCCCGGAGGTCTATGGCTACACCTTC. This translates into CASSLKAGPEVYGYTF.

This clone has a count of ten or more. In nucleotides, the CDR3 is TGTGCCAGCAGCTTCCCCCCGGGGATGGGTCAGTTCTTC. This sequence encodes CASSFPPGMGQFF. This chain uses TRBV7-3 with TRBJ2-1; D perhaps matches TRBD2 (5 bases). V gave up 3 bases and J gave up 13 bases, with 16 bases separating them. This CDR3 has 13 amino acids. The V gene's germline CDR1 is SGHTA and CDR2 FQGTGA.

The chain has TRBV10-3 and TRBJ2-3, with 8 bases matching TRBD2. In germline, CDR1 is ENHRY, CDR2 SYGVKD. CDR3 length: 15 residues. V lost 3 bases and J lost 0; bases outside the gene matches: 2. CDR3 nucleotides: TGTGCCATCAGTGACCCGGGGGGGAGCACAGATACGCAGTATTTT. This encodes CAISDPGGSTDTQYF.